This TCR beta chain originates from a study of blood T cell repertoires in COVID-19. At the level of the study: The United States, Italy and Spain were the sources of the acute and convalescent COVID-19 samples. PBMCs, B-cell-depleted T cells, or T cells provided the cDNA or gDNA that made up the material.

The V gene's germline CDR1 is SNHLY and CDR2 FYNNEI. Trimming shortened V by 7 bases and J by 5 bases, and 14 bases separated the two germline ends. The CDR3 runs to 14 residues. Authors' processing steps: From reference gene primer amplification, estimates of nucleated cell counts were derived. Generated by immunoSEQ multiplex PCR, the TCRdb table keeps only in-frame clones and is missing some. From that table come the V and J calls and clone size; the DNA was used to work out D and trimming. Of approximately 220,000 clones listed, 65% to 90% are singletons. The source is a man aged 50-59 years with acute or convalescent COVID-19. The sample taken for sequencing was peripheral blood. The genes are TRBV2 and TRBJ1-4, with a tentative D call TRBD1 (6 bases). Written as DNA, the CDR3 is TGTGCCAGCAAACGGGGACATAGGAATGAAAAACTGTTTTTT. Residues: CASKRGHRNEKLFF.